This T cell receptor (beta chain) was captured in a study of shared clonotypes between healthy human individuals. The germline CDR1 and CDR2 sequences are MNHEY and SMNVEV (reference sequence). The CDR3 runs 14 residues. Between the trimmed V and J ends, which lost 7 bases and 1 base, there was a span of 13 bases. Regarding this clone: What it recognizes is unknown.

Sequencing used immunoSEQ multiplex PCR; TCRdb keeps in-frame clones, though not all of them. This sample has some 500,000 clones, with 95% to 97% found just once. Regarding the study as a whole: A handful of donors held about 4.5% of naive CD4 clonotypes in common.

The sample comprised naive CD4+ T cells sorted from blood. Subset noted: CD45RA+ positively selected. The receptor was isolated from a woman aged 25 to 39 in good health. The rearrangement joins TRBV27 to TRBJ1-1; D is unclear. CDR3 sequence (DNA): TGTGCCAGCAACAGTCGGCGATCGAACACTGAAGCTTTCTTT. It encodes CASNSRRSNTEAFF.